These T cell receptor beta chains were read from a single sample in a study of cytomegalovirus exposure and HLA in healthy donors. TCRdb's copy holds only in-frame clones and misses some; the assay was immunoSEQ multiplex PCR. The sample yields about 97,000 clones, about three quarters seen once. Input material: PBMCs. These receptors all come from a man aged 40-50 years in good health and CMV-seronegative. The CDR3 runs from the conserved cysteine through the conserved F or W. Fields, in order: J gene, clone size, V gene, CDR3 length, D gene, CDR3 DNA, CDR3 protein. D genes are given only for firm matches. Clone size appears in some rows only: once, few, many, or a class for an expanded clone.

TRBJ1-2	once	TRBV2	13	-	TGTGCCAGCAGTGAGGCAGACAGGCCCGGCTACACCTTC	CASSEADRPGYTF
TRBJ1-6	-	TRBV11-2	13	-	TGTGCCAGCAGCTTTCATGGGGGGGGTGTAATCCACTTT	CASSFHGGGVIHF
TRBJ2-7	-	TRBV7-7	16	-	TGTGCCAGCAGCTTAGGATGGGGCAGGGCTTACTACGAGCAGTACTTC	CASSLGWGRAYYEQYF
TRBJ2-7	-	TRBV9	14	TRBD1	TGTGCCAGCAGCAGGGGGACAGGGAACTACGAGCAGTACTTC	CASSRGTGNYEQYF
TRBJ2-7	once	TRBV19	15	-	TGTGCCAGTAGGATTGGGGCGCGCAGGGGCTACGAGCAGTACTTC	CASRIGARRGYEQYF
TRBJ1-1	once	TRBV14	17	TRBD1	TGTGCTAGCAGCCAACACAAACAGGGGGCAAAAGGCACTGAAGCTTTCTTT	CASSQHKQGAKGTEAFF
TRBJ2-1	-	TRBV6-4	16	TRBD1	TGTGCCAGCAGTGACGGTGGCAGGGGGTCCTACAATGAGCAGTTCTTC	CASSDGGRGSYNEQFF
TRBJ1-1	-	TRBV7-5	13	-	TGTGCCAGAAGCTCGTCCGGCGGCACTGAAGCTTTCTTT	CARSSSGGTEAFF
TRBJ1-3	-	TRBV28	15	TRBD1	TGTGCCAGCAGTTTTCAGGGGGCGAGGGGAAACACCATATATTTT	CASSFQGARGNTIYF
TRBJ2-3	few	TRBV4-2	16	TRBD2	TGTGCCAGCAGCCAAGCGTGGGGGACTAGCGCAGATACGCAGTATTTT	CASSQAWGTSADTQYF
TRBJ1-6	-	TRBV6-1	14	TRBD1	TGTGCCAGCAGCCAGGGGGTGGGTAATTCACCCCTCCACTTT	CASSQGVGNSPLHF
TRBJ2-1	-	TRBV5-4	17	TRBD1	TGTGCCAGCAGCTTTCCCGGGACAGGTCCCTCCTACAATGAGCAGTTCTTC	CASSFPGTGPSYNEQFF
TRBJ2-7	-	TRBV7-8	18	-	TGTGCCAGCAGCTTAGTTCATAGATCCGGAGACGGCGTCTACGAGCAGTACTTC	CASSLVHRSGDGVYEQYF
TRBJ2-2	-	TRBV19	14	-	TGTGCCACCAAAAAGGGCAGGGGGGCCGGGGAGCTGTTTTTT	CATKKGRGAGELFF
TRBJ2-5	-	TRBV9	15	-	TGTGCCAGCAGCGTAGGGAGCGGGCGAGGAGAGACCCAGTACTTC	CASSVGSGRGETQYF
TRBJ2-1	few	TRBV5-4	15	TRBD1	TGTGCCAGCAGAATGAGGGGGCCGCTCTACAATGAGCAGTTCTTC	CASRMRGPLYNEQFF
TRBJ2-1	-	TRBV5-1	15	-	TGCGCCAGCTTCCGGGCGGGGAGCTCCTACAATGAGCAGTTCTTC	CASFRAGSSYNEQFF
TRBJ2-7	-	TRBV4-2	15	TRBD1	TGTGCCAGCAGCCCGAATCCGGGACAGGCGCCTCAGCAGTACTTC	CASSPNPGQAPQQYF